This TCR beta chain emerged from a study of OX40 agonist ivuxolimab in advanced cancers. Across the study: Three partial responders included one hepatocellular carcinoma patient and two cutaneous melanoma patients.

Study-level points and caveats: The average count of expanded clones was higher among CD8+ T cells than among CD4+.

Worth noting for this clone: Its target is unknown.

Assay: immunoSEQ multiplex PCR; the TCRdb copy retains only in-frame clones and omits some. Counted here are approximately 40,000 clones, around 90% occurring once; the ten biggest clones make up approximately 12%. The CDR3 covers 13 residues. Germline CDR1 MGHRA, CDR2 YSYEKL. V lost 6 bases and J lost 6; bases outside the gene matches: 6. The V call is TRBV4-1, the J call TRBJ2-7, with 9 bases matching TRBD1. The TCR comes from an adult with an advanced solid tumor such as melanoma, head and neck, liver or kidney cancer. This specimen was CD4+ or CD8+ T cells sorted from blood, taken in a trial of the OX40 agonist ivuxolimab. CDR3 loop: CASRSDRGSEQYF. The CDR3 nucleotides read TGCGCCAGCAGATCGGACAGGGGTAGCGAGCAGTACTTC.